Below are 13 T cell receptor beta chains sequenced from a single sample in a study of shared clonotypes between healthy human individuals. Sequencing was performed with immunoSEQ multiplex PCR; in TCRdb, only in-frame clones are kept and a portion is missing. The sample has about 460,000 clones, around 77% seen once. What was sequenced was PBMCs. These receptors were collected from a woman aged 40 to 50 in good health. Some clones in this sample may be carry-over from other donors' samples.

This clone was detected only once. The rearrangement joins TRBV28 to TRBJ1-1, with TRBD1 matching over 8 bases. The V gene's germline CDR1 is MDHEN and CDR2 SYDVKM. Trimming at V came to 6 bases and at J to 6 bases, leaving 15 bases not matched to a gene. The CDR3 has 16 amino acids. CDR3 DNA: TGTGCCAGCAGCACTAGACAGGGGACGATTGCGGCTGAAGCTTTCTTT. This encodes CASSTRQGTIAAEAFF.

The chain joins TRBV19 to TRBJ2-7; D uncertain. Germline loops: CDR1 LNHDA, CDR2 SQIVND (reference sequence). This CDR3 comprises 14 residues. The V end was cut by 5 bases, the J end by 1 base, with 12 bases between. The CDR3 DNA reads as TGTGCCAGTAGTGTGCGGCAGCCATCCTACGAGCAGTACTTC. It translates to CASSVRQPSYEQYF.

The V gene is TRBV7-2, the J gene TRBJ1-1; TRBD1 agrees at 8 bases. Per germline, CDR1 SGHTA and CDR2 FQGNSA. The CDR3 is 15 amino acids. V gave up 4 bases and J gave up 5 bases; unmatched junction bases: 9. The CDR3: CASSYPDRVWTEAFF. Written as DNA, the CDR3 is TGTGCCAGCAGCTACCCGGACAGGGTGTGGACTGAAGCTTTCTTT.

The sample holds a few counts of this clone. This rearrangement joins TRBV30 to TRBJ2-7, with 8 positions matching TRBD1. The CDR3 consists of 13 residues. The V and J ends lost 7 bases and 3 bases, in that order; junction bases with no gene match: 8. Germline CDR1 is GTSNPN and CDR2 is SVGIG (reference sequence). The CDR3 sequence: CASSGTGIYEQYF. DNA for the CDR3: TGTGCCTCCTCCGGGACAGGAATCTACGAGCAGTACTTC.

With respect to this clone: With a far larger clone one base away, a read error is the likely cause. J is TRBJ2-5 and V is TRBV30; 9 bases fit TRBD1. The CDR3 spans 17 residues. V trimming: 2 bases; J trimming: 2 bases; junction bases outside the gene matches: 12. In germline, CDR1 is GTSNPN, CDR2 SVGIG (reference sequence). CDR3 DNA sequence: TGTGCCTGGAGTAAGGGACAGGGTCGGACAACTCAAGAGACCCAGTACTTC. It yields the protein CAWSKGQGRTTQETQYF. The complete variable domain, with remaining parts taken from reference TRBV30 and TRBJ2-5, reads SQTIHQWPATLVQPVGSPLSLECTVEGTSNPNLYWYRQAAGRGLQLLFYSVGIGQISSEVPQNLSASRPQDRQFILSSKKLLLSDSGFYLCAWSKGQGRTTQETQYFGPGTRLLVL.

The chain joins TRBV16 to TRBJ1-4, with unresolved D. Per germline, CDR1 KGHSY and CDR2 FQNENV. This CDR3 contains 15 residues. Trimming removed 0 bases from V and 0 bases from J, with 5 bases in between. The CDR3 bases are TGTGCCAGCAGCCAATCGGTTCCAACTAATGAAAAACTGTTTTTT. It encodes CASSQSVPTNEKLFF.

This clone occurred once. The rearrangement uses TRBV7-9 and TRBJ2-3; the D is unclear. V lost 1 base to trimming and J lost 0 bases, with 20 bases between them. Looked up from germline, CDR1 is SEHNR and CDR2 is FQNEAQ (reference sequence). The CDR3 has 19 residues. CDR3 nucleotide sequence: TGTGCCAGCAGCTTAGGCGAGTCGATGACGGATACTAGCACAGATACGCAGTATTTT. Its protein is CASSLGESMTDTSTDTQYF.

For this clone: Germline is not matched at one junction end, which may reflect a read error. The chain links TRBV5-1 to TRBJ1-4; 8 bases are a match to TRBD1. The germline CDR1 and CDR2 sequences are SGHRS and YFSETQ. CDR3 size: 15 residues. The CDR3 DNA follows: TGCGCCAGCAATAGGCAGGGGGCTACTAATGGAAAACTGTTTTTT. Amino acid sequence: CASNRQGATNGKLFF. Filled out from reference TRBV5-1 and TRBJ1-4, the complete variable domain reads KAGVTQTPRYLIKTRGQQVTLSCSPISGHRSVSWYQQTPGQGLQFLFEYFSETQRNKGNFPGRFSGRQFSNSRSEMNVSTLELGDSALYLCASNRQGATNGKLFFGSGTQLSVL.

A word on this clone: This sequence is one base from a far larger clone and is likely a read error. At the DNA level, this CDR3 is encoded by other sequences in the same sample as well. This chain joins TRBV29-1 and TRBJ2-7; 8 nucleotides match TRBD2. Germline V lookup: CDR1 SQVTM, CDR2 ANQGSEA. Trimming removed 5 bases from V and 7 bases from J; junction bases left unmatched: 13. This CDR3 is built from 14 residues. The CDR3 DNA is TGCAGCGTTATTAGAGCGGGAGAGGTGTATGAGCAGTACTTC. Protein sequence: CSVIRAGEVYEQYF.

A note on this clone: Other DNA sequences in the same sample also yield this CDR3. The rearrangement links TRBV15 to TRBJ2-6, with TRBD2 matching 9 bases. The CDR3 consists of 15 residues. Losses at the gene ends were 10 bases for V and 1 base for J; bases not matched to a gene: 5. CDR1 is LNHNV and CDR2 is YYDKDF in the germline V gene (reference sequence). CDR3 nucleotide sequence: TGTGCCAGCTCTAGCGGGACTTCTGGGGCCAACGTCCTGACTTTC. Translated: CASSSGTSGANVLTF. Together with reference TRBV15 and TRBJ2-6, the CDR3 gives the full variable domain: DAMVIQNPRYQVTQFGKPVTLSCSQTLNHNVMYWYQQKSSQAPKLLFHYYDKDFNNEADTPDNFQSRRPNTSFCFLDIRSPGLGDTAMYLCASSSGTSGANVLTFGAGSRLTVL.

This chain joins TRBV2 and TRBJ2-5, with D perhaps matching TRBD2 (6 bases). The germline V gene encodes CDR1 SNHLY and CDR2 FYNNEI. This CDR3 comprises 14 residues. V dropped 4 bases and J dropped 4 bases, with 13 bases sitting between them. In DNA form, the CDR3 reads TGTGCCAGCAGTGCAACGGGAGTCCCAGAGACCCAGTACTTC. Translated: CASSATGVPETQYF.

This clone was seen ten or more times. The V and J genes are TRBV6-1 and TRBJ2-5, with a possible D match to TRBD1 (6 bases). The J call may be in error: the DNA end matches TRBJ2-7 better. CDR3 length equals 15 residues. Germline CDR1 and CDR2: MNHNS and SASEGT. CDR3 sequence reads: CASSESVGAPYEQYF. For the CDR3, the DNA is TGTGCCAGCAGTGAAAGTGTGGGGGCCCCCTACGAGCAGTACTTC.

The chain is built from TRBV10-2 and TRBJ1-5, with D maybe TRBD1 (5 bases). V lost 4 bases and J lost 4, with 14 bases in between. The CDR3 has 15 amino acids. From germline, CDR1 is WSHSY and CDR2 SAAADI. CDR3: CASSVDSPQNQPQHF. The CDR3 DNA sequence: TGCGCCAGCAGTGTAGACAGCCCCCAAAATCAGCCCCAGCATTTT.